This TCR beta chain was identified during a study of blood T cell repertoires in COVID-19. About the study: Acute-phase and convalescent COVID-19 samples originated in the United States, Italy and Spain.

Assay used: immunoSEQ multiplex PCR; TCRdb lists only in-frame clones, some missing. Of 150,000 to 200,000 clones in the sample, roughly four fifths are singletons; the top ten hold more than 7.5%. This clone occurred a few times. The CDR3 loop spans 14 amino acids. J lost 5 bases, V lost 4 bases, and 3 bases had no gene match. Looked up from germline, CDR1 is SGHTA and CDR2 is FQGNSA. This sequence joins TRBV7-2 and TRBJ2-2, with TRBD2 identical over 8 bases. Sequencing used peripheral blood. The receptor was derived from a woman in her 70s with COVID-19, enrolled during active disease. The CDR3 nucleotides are TGTGCCAGCAGCTGGGAGCGGGAGACCGGGGAGCTGTTTTTT. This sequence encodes CASSWERETGELFF.